The 28 T cell receptor beta chains listed next were all sequenced from one sample in a study of memory CD4+ T cells and cytomegalovirus serostatus. The sort gate was single viable CD3+CD4+CD8-CD45RO+ cells for memory CD4+ T cells. The protocol was immunoSEQ multiplex PCR, while the TCRdb copy is restricted to in-frame clones and leaves out a portion. The table includes tens of thousands of clones, around 80% detected once. Sequencing input: memory CD4+ T cells from blood. Every receptor here comes from an adult in good health and CMV-seronegative.

The genes are TRBV27 and TRBJ2-7; D is possibly TRBD1 or TRBD2 (5 bases each). Trimming took 3 bases from V and 0 from J, leaving 15 bases between them. CDR3 length: 16 amino acids. Germline V gene data show CDR1 as MNHEY and CDR2 as SMNVEV (reference sequence). The CDR3 region is CASSLSGTGLSYEQYF. CDR3 nucleotides: TGTGCCAGCAGTTTGAGCGGAACAGGCCTCTCCTACGAGCAGTACTTC.

The chain joins TRBV4-2 to TRBJ2-5, with TRBD1 as a possible D gene (5 bases). CDR1 and CDR2 from the germline V gene are LGHNA and YNFKEQ. The CDR3 runs to 16 residues. Trimming removed 1 base at V and 1 base at J, with 13 bases between. The CDR3 loop reads CASSQGGGVSQETQYF. The DNA for the CDR3 is TGTGCCAGCAGCCAAGGGGGCGGAGTGAGCCAAGAGACCCAGTACTTC.

This chain uses TRBV30 with TRBJ1-2, with a weak D call TRBD1 (5 bases). The CDR3 extends over 12 amino acids. Trimming took 4 bases from V and 3 from J, leaving 9 bases between them. Germline CDR1 is GTSNPN and CDR2 is SVGIG (reference sequence). The CDR3 coding sequence is TGTGCCTGGAACATAGGGGACTATGGCTACACCTTC. Protein: CAWNIGDYGYTF.

The V call is TRBV6-1, the J call TRBJ2-7; D is perhaps TRBD1 (5 bases). Germline lookup yields CDR1 MNHNS and CDR2 SASEGT. The CDR3 loop spans 13 amino acids. V was clipped by 6 bases and J by 0 bases, with 9 bases between them. The CDR3 spells CASSRQPSYEQYF. The CDR3 DNA sequence: TGTGCCAGCAGCCGACAGCCCTCCTACGAGCAGTACTTC.

This chain connects TRBV4-1 to TRBJ1-4, with 10 bases identical to TRBD1. The germline CDR1 and CDR2 sequences are MGHRA and YSYEKL. This CDR3 spans 14 amino acids. After removal of 5 bases from V and 7 bases from J, the junction contained 4 bases not matched to a gene. Here the CDR3 reads CASSTGTGVEKLFF. CDR3 sequence (DNA): TGCGCCAGCAGCACCGGGACAGGGGTTGAAAAACTGTTTTTT.

The rearrangement joins TRBV9 to TRBJ1-4, with 7 bases matching TRBD1. The CDR3 is made up of 14 amino acids. V lost 5 bases to trimming and J lost 4 bases; unmatched junction nucleotides: 5. Germline V CDR1 and CDR2: SGDLS, YYNGEE. The CDR3 protein is CASSTGQLNEKLFF. CDR3 DNA sequence: TGTGCCAGCAGTACGGGACAGCTTAATGAAAAACTGTTTTTT. The complete variable domain, with remaining parts taken from reference TRBV9 and TRBJ1-4, reads DSGVTQTPKHLITATGQRVTLRCSPRSGDLSVYWYQQSLDQGLQFLIQYYNGEERAKGNILERFSAQQFPDLHSELNLSSLELGDSALYFCASSTGQLNEKLFFGSGTQLSVL.

This chain uses TRBV11-2 with TRBJ1-1, with D possibly being TRBD1 (6 bases). The V gene's germline CDR1 is SGHAT and CDR2 FQNNGV. V lost 4 bases and J 7 bases, leaving 10 bases between the germline ends. The CDR3 length is 12 residues. For the CDR3, the DNA is TGTGCCAGCAGCTCCCAGGGGTATGAAGCTTTCTTT. Translated, it gives CASSSQGYEAFF.

The chain is built from TRBV27 and TRBJ1-3; D is undetermined. This CDR3 comprises 15 residues. Germline CDR1 reads MNHEY; CDR2 reads SMNVEV (reference sequence). Trimming took 4 bases from V and 4 from J, leaving 14 bases between them. The CDR3 sequence is CASSSRLTPGNTIYF. CDR3 DNA sequence: TGTGCCAGCAGTTCCCGGTTGACGCCCGGAAACACCATATATTTT.

The chain couples TRBV7-2 to TRBJ2-1; D remains unclear. V gave up 1 base and J gave up 9 bases, with 10 bases separating them. This CDR3 is built from 13 residues. Germline assignment: CDR1 SGHTA and CDR2 FQGNSA. In DNA, the CDR3 is TGTGCCAGCAGCTTAGAGCTCCACCGTGAGCAGTTCTTC. Encoded protein: CASSLELHREQFF.

The chain couples TRBV19 to TRBJ2-1; the D is unclear. The CDR3 totals 15 residues. Germline CDR1 and CDR2: LNHDA and SQIVND (reference sequence). Trimming shortened V by 6 bases and J by 0 bases, and 12 bases separated the two germline ends. CDR3 loop: CASSLPGSSYNEQFF. Written as DNA, the CDR3 is TGTGCCAGTAGCCTGCCCGGTAGCTCCTACAATGAGCAGTTCTTC.

Here the CDR3 reads CASSYTGFLRSNTEAFF. The CDR3 coding sequence is TGTGCCAGCAGCTACACAGGGTTCTTGCGGTCAAACACTGAAGCTTTCTTT. The V gene is TRBV13, the J gene TRBJ1-1, with D maybe TRBD1 (6 bases). V shed 4 bases and J shed 2 bases, with 20 bases lying between them. Germline CDR1 and CDR2: PRHDT and FYEKMQ (reference sequence). This CDR3 spans 17 amino acids.

This rearrangement joins TRBV4-2 to TRBJ2-3, with D perhaps TRBD2 (6 bases). The length of the CDR3 is 15 residues. Trimming left V 0 bases short and J 3 bases short, with 10 bases between. CDR1 and CDR2 from the germline V gene are LGHNA and YNFKEQ. CDR3 nucleotides: TGTGCCAGCAGCCAAGAGGGAAGCGGGACAGATACGCAGTATTTT. Translation: CASSQEGSGTDTQYF.

V gene TRBV28 combines with J gene TRBJ1-1, with D possibly being TRBD1 (5 bases). This CDR3 comprises 15 residues. From germline, CDR1 is MDHEN and CDR2 SYDVKM. Trimming took 6 bases from V and 3 from J, leaving 17 bases between them. CDR3 in amino acids: CASSRLTALDTEAFF. The CDR3 DNA follows: TGTGCCAGCAGCCGCCTGACAGCCTTGGACACTGAAGCTTTCTTT.

The J gene is TRBJ1-2, the V gene TRBV9; D uncertain. Germline-derived CDR1 and CDR2 are SGDLS and YYNGEE. CDR3 length: 15 amino acids. Trimming removed 0 bases at V and 0 bases at J, with 9 bases between. The CDR3 region has the DNA TGTGCCAGCAGCGTAGCTCCGCGTTCTAACTATGGCTACACCTTC. Translating it yields CASSVAPRSNYGYTF. Combining the CDR3 with reference TRBV9 and TRBJ1-2 gives the whole variable domain DSGVTQTPKHLITATGQRVTLRCSPRSGDLSVYWYQQSLDQGLQFLIQYYNGEERAKGNILERFSAQQFPDLHSELNLSSLELGDSALYFCASSVAPRSNYGYTFGSGTRLTVV.

The chain has TRBV18 and TRBJ2-1; unclear D gene. Germline-derived CDR1 and CDR2 are KGHSH and LQKENI. V lost 5 bases, J lost 5 bases, and 10 bases lay in between. This CDR3 region has 13 residues. CDR3 DNA sequence: TGTGCCAGCTCAAGACTGCAGGACAATGAGCAGTTCTTC. It translates to CASSRLQDNEQFF.

This rearrangement joins TRBV29-1 to TRBJ2-7; weak D call: TRBD2 (5 bases). Trimming took 7 bases from V and 6 from J, leaving 19 bases between them. This CDR3 has 13 residues. Germline assignment: CDR1 SQVTM and CDR2 ANQGSEA. CDR3 nucleotide sequence: TGCAGCGCACTGTCGGGGTCCGTTTTCGAGCAGTACTTC. Its protein is CSALSGSVFEQYF.

The chain employs TRBV28 and TRBJ1-6; 7 bases match TRBD1. The CDR3 runs 16 residues. Looked up from germline, CDR1 is MDHEN and CDR2 is SYDVKM. V was clipped by 5 bases and J by 7 bases; unmatched bases: 11. As DNA, the CDR3 is TGTGCCAGCAGTCGTCCCGGGACAGCGACCAATTCACCCCTCCACTTT. Translating it yields CASSRPGTATNSPLHF.

V and J are TRBV2 and TRBJ1-2, with a weak D call TRBD1 (6 bases). With 4 bases removed from V and 2 bases from J, the gap between germline ends came to 8 bases. Per germline, CDR1 SNHLY and CDR2 FYNNEI. The CDR3 is 13 amino acids. The CDR3 bases are TGTGCCAGCAGTGGACAGGCAAACTATGGCTACACCTTC. It translates to CASSGQANYGYTF.

As concerns this clone: A junction boundary mismatches the germline segment, possibly from a read error. J is TRBJ2-2 and V is TRBV7-7; D gene ambiguous. The CDR3 is 16 residues long. Germline V CDR1 and CDR2: SSHAT, FNYEAQ (reference sequence). CDR3: CASSLDAGSGTGELFF. CDR3 nucleotides: TGTGCTAGCAGCTTAGACGCAGGCTCGGGCACCGGGGAGCTGTTTTTT. The full variable domain, completed using reference TRBV7-7 and TRBJ2-2, is GAGVSQSPRYKVTKRGQDVTLRCDPISSHATLYWYQQALGQGPEFLTYFNYEAQPDKSGLPSDRFSAERPEGSISTLTIQRTEQRDSAMYRCASSLDAGSGTGELFFGEGSRLTVL.

V and J are TRBV11-3 and TRBJ1-4; D gene ambiguous. CDR3 length: 15 residues. Trimming left V 1 base short and J 13 bases short, with 19 bases between. In germline, CDR1 is SGHNT, CDR2 YENEEA. The CDR3, as DNA: TGTGCCAGCAGCTTAGTATGCCGGCCGTCTTCCACACTGTTTTTT. Translated, it gives CASSLVCRPSSTLFF.

The gene calls are TRBV5-6 and TRBJ1-2; tentatively, D is TRBD1 (5 bases). The CDR3 runs to 14 residues. The germline V gene encodes CDR1 SGHDT and CDR2 YYEEEE. V lost 6 bases and J lost 4, with 16 bases in between. CDR3 nucleotides: TGTGCCAGCACCCCGGGGGGGAAACCCTATGGCTACACCTTC. It codes for CASTPGGKPYGYTF.

This clone was counted once. The J gene is TRBJ1-4, the V gene TRBV30; no clear D gene. CDR1 GTSNPN and CDR2 SVGIG come from the germline V gene (reference sequence). V was pared by 4 bases and J by 4 bases, with 10 bases between. The CDR3 length is 13 residues. The CDR3 region is CAWKRAVNEKLFF. The CDR3 nucleotides read TGTGCCTGGAAGCGGGCAGTTAATGAAAAACTGTTTTTT.

This sequence joins TRBV7-2 and TRBJ1-1, with D maybe TRBD1 (5 bases). The germline V gene encodes CDR1 SGHTA and CDR2 FQGNSA. This CDR3 has 15 residues. Deletions cut 5 bases from V and 6 bases from J, with 19 bases between. The CDR3 loop reads CASSPNQGYGSEAFF. CDR3 bases: TGTGCCAGCAGCCCGAACCAGGGATACGGGTCTGAAGCTTTCTTT.

The chain has TRBV4-2 and TRBJ2-5, with 7 bases that match TRBD1. J lost 5 bases, V lost 2 bases, and 11 bases had no gene match. The length of the CDR3 is 16 residues. Germline V lookup: CDR1 LGHNA, CDR2 YNFKEQ. CDR3: CASSQSGQAPWETQYF. The CDR3 bases are TGTGCCAGCAGCCAATCCGGACAGGCCCCGTGGGAGACCCAGTACTTC.

This clone was detected a few times. Here the CDR3 DNA reads TGTGCCAGCAGCGTAGAGGGAAAGGGCCTTGAAGCTTTCTTT. Translation: CASSVEGKGLEAFF. The genes are TRBV9 and TRBJ1-1; D is uncertain. The germline V gene has CDR1 SGDLS and CDR2 YYNGEE. V lost 0 bases, J lost 7 bases, and 13 bases lay in between. This CDR3 is 14 amino acids long.

J is TRBJ1-3 and V is TRBV7-9; 7 bases agree with TRBD1. The germline CDR1 and CDR2 sequences are SEHNR and FQNEAQ (reference sequence). The CDR3 is made up of 17 amino acids. J lost 0 bases, V lost 4 bases, and 9 bases had no gene match. CDR3 nucleotides: TGTGCCAGCAGCTCAAGGGACAGTCCATACTCTGGAAACACCATATATTTT. It yields the protein CASSSRDSPYSGNTIYF.

The chain employs TRBV28 and TRBJ2-3; 11 bases align to TRBD2. Germline assignment: CDR1 MDHEN and CDR2 SYDVKM. This CDR3 spans 20 amino acids. The V segment lost 5 bases and the J segment 0 bases; nucleotides outside the gene matches: 16. The CDR3 spells CASSPFPPLLAGASTDTQYF. Here the CDR3 DNA reads TGTGCCAGCAGTCCTTTCCCCCCATTACTAGCGGGGGCTAGCACAGATACGCAGTATTTT.

The genes are TRBV5-4 and TRBJ2-1, with 16 bases identical to TRBD2. The length of the CDR3 is 16 residues. V gave up 4 bases and J gave up 5 bases; unmatched junction bases: 3. Germline V gene data show CDR1 as SGHNT and CDR2 as YYREEE (reference sequence). As DNA, the CDR3 is TGTGCCAGCAGCACGGGACTAGCGGGGGGGGACAATGAGCAGTTCTTC. This codes for CASSTGLAGGDNEQFF.